This T cell receptor (beta chain) was sequenced for a study of OX40 agonist ivuxolimab in advanced cancers. Sequenced by immunoSEQ multiplex PCR; TCRdb stores in-frame clones only, minus some. In the table there are 50,000 to 70,000 clones, just under 85% of which are singletons. Germline values: CDR1 SEHNR, CDR2 FQNEAQ (reference sequence). With 5 bases clipped from V and 0 bases from J, the junction kept 9 bases outside the gene matches. This CDR3 contains 17 residues. This TCR was recovered from an adult with an advanced solid tumor such as melanoma, head and neck, liver or kidney cancer. This chain joins TRBV7-9 and TRBJ1-5; the match to TRBD1 covers 8 bases. The sample consisted of CD4+ or CD8+ T cells sorted from blood, taken in a trial of the OX40 agonist ivuxolimab. The CDR3 loop is CASSKTGGVGSNQPQHF. As DNA, the CDR3 is TGTGCCAGCAGCAAAACAGGGGGGGTCGGTAGCAATCAGCCCCAGCATTTT.